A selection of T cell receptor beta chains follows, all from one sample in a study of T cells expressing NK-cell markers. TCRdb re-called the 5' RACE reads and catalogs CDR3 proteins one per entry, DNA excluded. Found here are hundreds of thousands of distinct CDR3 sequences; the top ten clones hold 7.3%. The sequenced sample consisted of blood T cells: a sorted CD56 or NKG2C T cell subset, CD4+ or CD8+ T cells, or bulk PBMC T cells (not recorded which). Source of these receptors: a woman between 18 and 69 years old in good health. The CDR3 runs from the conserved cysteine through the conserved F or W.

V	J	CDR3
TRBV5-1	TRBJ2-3	CASSPEWYDTQYF
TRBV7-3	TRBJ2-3	CASSPRTGADTQYF
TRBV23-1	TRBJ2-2	CASSLTSGTDNTGELFF
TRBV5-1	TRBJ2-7	CASSLVPVGDEQYF
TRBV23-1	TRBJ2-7	CASSNCYEQYF
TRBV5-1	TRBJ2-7	CASSYGLAGVEQYF
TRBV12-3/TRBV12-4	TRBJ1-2	CASSEAGNYGYTF
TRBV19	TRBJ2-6	CASSLRWGGSGANVLTF
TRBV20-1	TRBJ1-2	CSATPQGAYGYTF
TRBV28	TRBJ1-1	CASRTPTGNTEAFF
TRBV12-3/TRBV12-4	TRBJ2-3	CASSQTSPTDTQYF
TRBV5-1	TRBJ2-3	CASSLARGRITDTQYF
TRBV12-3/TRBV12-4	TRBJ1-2	CASTRTQGLDGYTF
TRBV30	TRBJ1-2	CAWSAQVYGYTF
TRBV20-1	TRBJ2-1	CSARLAGLAGYEQFF
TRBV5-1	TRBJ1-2	CASSLDSPSNYGYTF
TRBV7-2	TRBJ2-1	CASSRPLGLNNEQFF
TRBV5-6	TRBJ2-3	CASSPRRTSGAFDTQYF
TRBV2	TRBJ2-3	CASSGPTSGRPNTQYF
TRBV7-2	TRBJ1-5	CASSSRQGAAQPQHF
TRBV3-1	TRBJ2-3	CASSQVQSGSVQYF
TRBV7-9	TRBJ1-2	CASSLVNRDGYTF
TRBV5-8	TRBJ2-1	CASSLSAGGPNEQFF